The 13 T cell receptor beta chains given below trace back to one sample, sequenced in a study of blood T cells in healthy people across ages. A second PCR, run for about 7 to 11 cycles, used a sample-barcoded 5' primer plus a J-beta primer mix. In TCRdb, the 5' RACE reads were re-called with MiXCR into one record per CDR3 protein. Of fewer than 800,000 distinct CDR3 sequences in the sample, around 45% are singletons; the top ten hold under 35%. Input material: blood. The receptors were sampled from a woman between 55 and 75 years old in good health.

The sample holds a few counts of this clonotype. The CDR3 DNA reads as TGTGCCAGCAGTTTAGGGCTTCTAGTTCAAAATGAGCAGTTCTTC. Translation gives CASSLGLLVQNEQFF. The chain is built from TRBV12-3 or TRBV12-4 and TRBJ2-1; no firm D call. V lost 1 base, J lost 7 bases, and 14 bases lay in between. The CDR3 consists of 15 residues.

The chain links TRBV7-6 to TRBJ2-1, with D maybe TRBD2 (5 bases). Germline assignment: CDR1 SGHVS and CDR2 FNYEAQ. CDR3 length: 15 amino acids. Trimming removed 1 base at V and 6 bases at J, with 13 bases between. This CDR3 is CASSLDDRAGNEQFF. For the CDR3, the DNA is TGTGCCAGCAGCTTAGATGATAGGGCGGGCAATGAGCAGTTCTTC.

The rearrangement links TRBV20-1 to TRBJ2-1; 12 bases match TRBD2. The trim removed 1 base at V and 0 bases at J, leaving 4 bases unmatched. Germline-derived CDR1 and CDR2 are DFQATT and SNEGSKA (reference sequence). The CDR3 covers 17 residues. In nucleotides, the CDR3 is TGCAGTGCTAGAGCGCTAGCGGGAGGGCGCTCCTACAATGAGCAGTTCTTC. Its translation is CSARALAGGRSYNEQFF.

The chain combines TRBV10-3 with TRBJ1-2; D remains ambiguous. Germline assignment: CDR1 ENHRY and CDR2 SYGVKD. The CDR3 covers 15 residues. Trimming pared 3 bases from V and 4 bases from J, leaving 15 bases between. The CDR3 DNA is TGTGCCATCAGTGAATCCGGCAGTTTCGGCTATGGCTACACCTTC. It translates to CAISESGSFGYGYTF.

The rearrangement joins TRBV3-1 to TRBJ2-7; a possible D gene is TRBD2 (6 bases). Trimming took 1 base from V and 6 from J, leaving 10 bases between them. The germline CDR1 and CDR2 sequences are LGHDT and YNNKEL (reference sequence). CDR3 length: 13 amino acids. Written as DNA, the CDR3 is TGTGCCAGCAGCCAAGGTCGGGAGTTCGAGCAGTACTTC. The encoded protein is CASSQGREFEQYF.

There are a few counts of this clonotype. The J gene is TRBJ2-1, the V gene TRBV28, with 11 bases that match TRBD2. Germline V gene data show CDR1 as MDHEN and CDR2 as SYDVKM. The CDR3 spans 15 residues. V lost 2 bases and J lost 8; bases outside the gene matches: 5. Here the CDR3 reads CASSLLAGGGDEQFF. In nucleotides, the CDR3 is TGTGCCAGCAGTTTACTAGCGGGAGGAGGCGATGAGCAGTTCTTC.

J is TRBJ2-3 and V is TRBV2, with 9 positions matching TRBD2. The V gene end was trimmed by 3 bases and the J gene end by 0 bases; junction bases not matched to a gene: 4. CDR3 length: 16 residues. Germline V gene lookup returns CDR1 SNHLY and CDR2 FYNNEI. CDR3: CASSDWLAGSTDTQYF. The DNA of the CDR3 is TGTGCCAGCAGTGATTGGCTAGCGGGAAGCACAGATACGCAGTATTTT.

V is TRBV7-2 and J is TRBJ2-5; D not certain. V lost 7 bases, J lost 5 bases, and 11 bases lay in between. The CDR3 consists of 12 residues. The germline CDR1 and CDR2 sequences are SGHTA and FQGNSA. CDR3 in amino acids: CASTASRETQYF. In DNA, the CDR3 is TGTGCCAGCACTGCTTCAAGGGAGACCCAGTACTTC.

This sequence joins TRBV11-2 and TRBJ2-1, with D tentatively TRBD1 or TRBD2 (5 bases each). Trimming took off 5 bases at V and 6 bases at J, with 20 bases between the two ends. This CDR3 contains 16 residues. Germline V CDR1 and CDR2: SGHAT, FQNNGV. CDR3 loop: CASSHRAGTVCNEQFF. In DNA form, the CDR3 reads TGTGCCAGCAGCCATAGAGCCGGGACGGTTTGCAATGAGCAGTTCTTC.

This chain connects TRBV5-1 to TRBJ2-3, with D maybe TRBD1 (6 bases). The CDR3 length is 14 residues. Germline V lookup: CDR1 SGHRS, CDR2 YFSETQ. Between the trimmed V and J ends, which lost 4 bases and 6 bases, there was a span of 15 bases. The CDR3 protein is CASSVGQSADTQYF. In nucleotides, the CDR3 is TGCGCCAGCAGCGTTGGACAGAGTGCGGATACGCAGTATTTT.

J is TRBJ1-2 and V is TRBV7-8; D is unclear. V dropped 5 bases and J dropped 6 bases, with 13 bases sitting between them. The CDR3 contains 13 residues. CDR1 is SGHVS and CDR2 is FQNEAQ in the germline V gene. CDR3: CASSRSEPNGYTF. In DNA, the CDR3 is TGTGCCAGCAGCCGGTCCGAACCCAATGGCTACACCTTC.

This clonotype was picked up a small number of times. The rearrangement links TRBV28 to TRBJ1-2; D unclear. Germline assignment: CDR1 MDHEN and CDR2 SYDVKM. Trimming took 2 bases from V and 2 from J, leaving 6 bases between them. The CDR3 totals 13 residues. CDR3 loop: CASSLLQNYGYTF. The CDR3 coding sequence is TGTGCCAGCAGTTTACTCCAGAACTATGGCTACACCTTC.

In its sample, this clonotype was seen a few times. The chain recombines TRBV29-1 with TRBJ1-4; no reliable D call. The CDR3 sequence is 13 residues long. V was shortened by 2 bases and J by 5 bases, with 9 bases between the two germline ends. Germline CDR1 is SQVTM and CDR2 is ANQGSEA. CDR3 in amino acids: CSVERVENEKLFF. DNA of the CDR3: TGCAGCGTTGAACGGGTAGAAAATGAAAAACTGTTTTTT.